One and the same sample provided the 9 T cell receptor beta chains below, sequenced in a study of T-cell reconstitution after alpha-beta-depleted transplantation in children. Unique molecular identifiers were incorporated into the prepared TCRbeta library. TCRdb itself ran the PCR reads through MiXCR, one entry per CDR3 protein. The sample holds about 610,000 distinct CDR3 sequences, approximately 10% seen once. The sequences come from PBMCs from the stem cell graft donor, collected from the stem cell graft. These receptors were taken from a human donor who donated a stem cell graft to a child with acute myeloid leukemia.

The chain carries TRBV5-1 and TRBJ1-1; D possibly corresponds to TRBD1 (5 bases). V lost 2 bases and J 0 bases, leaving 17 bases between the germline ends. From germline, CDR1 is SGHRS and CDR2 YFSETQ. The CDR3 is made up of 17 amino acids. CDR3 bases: TGCGCCAGCAGCTTCAGGGCTCGGTCCGACATGAACACTGAAGCTTTCTTT. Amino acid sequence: CASSFRARSDMNTEAFF.

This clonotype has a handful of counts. Here the CDR3 reads CASSFRPWGDTQYF. The CDR3 DNA reads as TGTGCCAGCAGCTTTCGTCCCTGGGGTGATACGCAGTATTTT. The J gene is TRBJ2-3, the V gene TRBV11-2; D remains unclear. Germline V gene data show CDR1 as SGHAT and CDR2 as FQNNGV. CDR3 length: 14 amino acids. V was clipped by 3 bases and J by 6 bases, with 13 bases between them.

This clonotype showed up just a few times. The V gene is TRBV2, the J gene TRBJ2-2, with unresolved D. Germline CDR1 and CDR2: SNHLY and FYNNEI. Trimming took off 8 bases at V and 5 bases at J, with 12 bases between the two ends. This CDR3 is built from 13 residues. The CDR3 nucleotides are TGTGCCAGCGCTCTGGCTGCGACCGGGGAGCTGTTTTTT. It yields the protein CASALAATGELFF. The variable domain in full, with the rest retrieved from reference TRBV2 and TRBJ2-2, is EPEVTQTPSHQVTQMGQEVILRCVPISNHLYFYWYRQILGQKVEFLVSFYNNEISEKSEIFDDQFSVERPDGSNFTLKIRSTKLEDSAMYFCASALAATGELFFGEGSRLTVL.

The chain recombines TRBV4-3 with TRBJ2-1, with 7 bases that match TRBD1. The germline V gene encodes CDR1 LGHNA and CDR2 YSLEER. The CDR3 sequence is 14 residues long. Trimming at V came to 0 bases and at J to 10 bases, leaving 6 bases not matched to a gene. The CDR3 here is CASSQDRVGGEQFF. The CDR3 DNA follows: TGCGCCAGCAGCCAAGATCGCGTAGGGGGCGAGCAGTTCTTC.

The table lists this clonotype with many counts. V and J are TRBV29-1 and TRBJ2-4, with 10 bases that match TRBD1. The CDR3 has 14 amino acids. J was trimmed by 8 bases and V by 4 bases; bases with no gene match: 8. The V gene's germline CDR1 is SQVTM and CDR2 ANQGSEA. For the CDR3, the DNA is TGCAGCGTTGTCTGGACAGGGGGGTTTCACATTCAGTACTTC. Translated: CSVVWTGGFHIQYF.

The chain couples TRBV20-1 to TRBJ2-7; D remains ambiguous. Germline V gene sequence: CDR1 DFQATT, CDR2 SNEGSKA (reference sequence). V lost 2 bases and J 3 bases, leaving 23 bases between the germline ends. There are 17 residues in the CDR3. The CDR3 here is CSARIGQFRRGIYEQYF. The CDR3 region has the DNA TGCAGTGCTAGAATAGGGCAGTTCCGGCGAGGCATCTACGAGCAGTACTTC.

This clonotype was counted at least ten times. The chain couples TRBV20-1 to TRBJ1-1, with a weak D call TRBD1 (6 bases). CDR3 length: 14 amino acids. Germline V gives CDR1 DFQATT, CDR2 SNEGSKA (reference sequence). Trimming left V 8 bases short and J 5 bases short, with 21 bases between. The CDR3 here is CSTSLGGLGTEAFF. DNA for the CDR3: TGCAGTACGAGCCTGGGGGGGCTAGGAACTGAAGCTTTCTTT.

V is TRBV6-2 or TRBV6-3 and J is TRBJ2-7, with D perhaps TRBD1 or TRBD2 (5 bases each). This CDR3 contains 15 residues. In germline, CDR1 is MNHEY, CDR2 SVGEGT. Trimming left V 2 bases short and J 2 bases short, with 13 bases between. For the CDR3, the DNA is TGTGCCAGCAGTTACCTCGGGACGGATCCCTACGAGCAGTACTTC. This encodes CASSYLGTDPYEQYF.

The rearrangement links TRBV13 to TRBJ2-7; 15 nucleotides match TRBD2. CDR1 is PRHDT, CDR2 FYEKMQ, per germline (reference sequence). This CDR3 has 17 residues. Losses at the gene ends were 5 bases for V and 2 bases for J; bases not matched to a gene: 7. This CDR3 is CASSHGLAGGRTYEQYF. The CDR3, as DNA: TGTGCCAGCAGCCATGGACTAGCGGGAGGGCGAACCTACGAGCAGTACTTC.